These 30 T cell receptor beta chains were sequenced from one sample in a study of shared clonotypes between healthy human individuals. Some clones are missing from TCRdb's copy, which holds only in-frame ones; the method was immunoSEQ multiplex PCR. The sample holds over 2 million clones; 85% to 95% are singletons and the top ten take roughly 0.13%. The sequenced material came from naive CD4+ T cells sorted from blood. Subset described: CD45RA+ positively selected. Receptors originate from a man aged 18 to 29 in good health.

The CDR3 loop reads CASSLPLAGVMGTDTQYF. In DNA form, the CDR3 reads TGTGCCAGCAGCCTCCCCCTCGCGGGAGTCATGGGCACAGATACGCAGTATTTT. The J gene is TRBJ2-3, the V gene TRBV7-9; 7 bases line up with TRBD2. This CDR3 has 18 amino acids. CDR1 is SEHNR, CDR2 FQNEAQ, per germline (reference sequence). Trimming took 5 bases from V and 1 from J; bases not matched to a gene: 15.

This chain links TRBV6-5 with TRBJ1-2; 11 bases match TRBD1. From germline, CDR1 is MNHEY and CDR2 SVGAGI. V lost 5 bases and J lost 5; bases outside the gene matches: 7. This CDR3 is built from 15 residues. CDR3: CASSPRTGGWYGYTF. CDR3 in DNA: TGTGCCAGCAGTCCTCGGACAGGGGGCTGGTATGGCTACACCTTC.

Regarding this clone: The same CDR3 also results from other DNA sequences found in this sample. V and J are TRBV5-4 and TRBJ1-2, with D tentatively TRBD1 (6 bases). The CDR3 is made up of 12 amino acids. Trimming removed 1 base from V and 5 bases from J, with 6 bases in between. Per the germline V gene, CDR1 is SGHNT and CDR2 is YYREEE (reference sequence). For the CDR3, the DNA is TGTGCCAGCAGCTTGCAGGGGTATGGCTACACCTTC. Protein product: CASSLQGYGYTF.

This clone was detected once. In nucleotides, the CDR3 is TGTGCCAGTAGTATAACGAGGAATCAGCCCCAGCATTTT. Translated, it gives CASSITRNQPQHF. The chain uses TRBV19 and TRBJ1-5; D remains ambiguous. This CDR3 has 13 amino acids. The germline CDR1 and CDR2 sequences are LNHDA and SQIVND (reference sequence). V shed 2 bases and J shed 4 bases, with 6 bases lying between them.

V is TRBV7-2 and J is TRBJ2-2; no definite D call. Trimming removed 0 bases at V and 0 bases at J, with 5 bases between. There are 15 residues in the CDR3. Germline CDR1 and CDR2: SGHTA and FQGNSA. The CDR3, as DNA: TGTGCCAGCAGCTTAGCCCTGACGAACACCGGGGAGCTGTTTTTT. Its protein product is CASSLALTNTGELFF.

This clone has just one count. The chain carries TRBV5-6 and TRBJ2-1, with D possibly matching TRBD2 (6 bases). The CDR3 runs to 15 residues. CDR1 and CDR2 from the germline V gene are SGHDT and YYEEEE. The ends were cut back, 0 bases at V and 2 bases at J, with 9 bases in the middle. In DNA, the CDR3 is TGTGCCAGCAGCTTGGAGGGAGGAACCTACAATGAGCAGTTCTTC. The encoded protein is CASSLEGGTYNEQFF.

This clone appeared once. This chain links TRBV5-1 with TRBJ1-1; 7 bases align to TRBD1. CDR1 and CDR2 from the germline V gene are SGHRS and YFSETQ. The length of the CDR3 is 16 residues. V lost 0 bases, J lost 2 bases, and 7 bases stayed unmatched. The CDR3 loop reads CASSLVSGGLNTEAFF. The CDR3 coding sequence is TGCGCCAGCAGCTTGGTTTCAGGGGGACTAAACACTGAAGCTTTCTTT. Drawing the rest from reference TRBV5-1 and TRBJ1-1, the complete variable domain is KAGVTQTPRYLIKTRGQQVTLSCSPISGHRSVSWYQQTPGQGLQFLFEYFSETQRNKGNFPGRFSGRQFSNSRSEMNVSTLELGDSALYLCASSLVSGGLNTEAFFGQGTRLTVV.

This chain uses TRBV5-1 with TRBJ2-2, with D perhaps being TRBD1 or TRBD2 (6 bases each). The CDR3 length is 15 residues. Germline V gene data show CDR1 as SGHRS and CDR2 as YFSETQ. V was shortened by 0 bases and J by 5 bases, with 11 bases between the two germline ends. CDR3 sequence: CASSLAPGATGELFF. In nucleotides, the CDR3 is TGCGCCAGCAGCTTGGCCCCGGGGGCGACCGGGGAGCTGTTTTTT. The full variable domain, in which reference TRBV5-1 and TRBJ2-2 provide the parts outside the CDR3, is KAGVTQTPRYLIKTRGQQVTLSCSPISGHRSVSWYQQTPGQGLQFLFEYFSETQRNKGNFPGRFSGRQFSNSRSEMNVSTLELGDSALYLCASSLAPGATGELFFGEGSRLTVL.

V gene TRBV18 combines with J gene TRBJ2-7; D call uncertain. Looked up from germline, CDR1 is KGHSH and CDR2 is LQKENI. The CDR3 loop spans 16 amino acids. V lost 2 bases to trimming and J lost 0 bases, with 14 bases between them. The CDR3 loop is CASSPNPLTSSYEQYF. DNA for the CDR3: TGTGCCAGCTCACCAAACCCCCTCACCAGCTCCTACGAGCAGTACTTC.

The rearrangement uses TRBV11-2 and TRBJ1-4; D remains unclear. The germline CDR1 and CDR2 sequences are SGHAT and FQNNGV. The CDR3 length is 12 residues. V was trimmed by 6 bases and J by 8 bases, leaving 10 bases between them. CDR3 amino acids: CASSPNREKLFF. In DNA, the CDR3 is TGTGCCAGCAGTCCGAATAGGGAAAAACTGTTTTTT.

This chain connects TRBV4-1 to TRBJ2-1; D not certain. This CDR3 has 16 residues. The V and J ends lost 0 bases and 2 bases respectively, with 11 bases between them. The germline CDR1 and CDR2 sequences are MGHRA and YSYEKL. CDR3 bases: TGCGCCAGCAGCCAAGAACAGACATTAGCCTACAATGAGCAGTTCTTC. This gives the protein CASSQEQTLAYNEQFF.

This chain joins TRBV7-9 and TRBJ2-3, with D tentatively TRBD1 or TRBD2 (6 bases each). V shed 5 bases and J shed 5 bases, with 17 bases lying between them. There are 15 residues in the CDR3. Per the germline V gene, CDR1 is SEHNR and CDR2 is FQNEAQ (reference sequence). The CDR3 nucleotides are TGTGCCAGCAGCCAAGGTGGGGGGCCGGGAGATACGCAGTATTTT. This gives the protein CASSQGGGPGDTQYF.

The chain carries TRBV5-1 and TRBJ1-6; D uncertain. This CDR3 region has 16 residues. The ends were cut back, 2 bases at V and 7 bases at J, with 16 bases in the middle. Germline values: CDR1 SGHRS, CDR2 YFSETQ. The CDR3 DNA is TGCGCCAGCAGCTTTTTTTCCGCGGCGGGGAATTCACCCCTCCACTTT. Amino acid sequence: CASSFFSAAGNSPLHF. The entire variable domain, with the rest obtained from reference TRBV5-1 and TRBJ1-6, is as follows: KAGVTQTPRYLIKTRGQQVTLSCSPISGHRSVSWYQQTPGQGLQFLFEYFSETQRNKGNFPGRFSGRQFSNSRSEMNVSTLELGDSALYLCASSFFSAAGNSPLHFGNGTRLTVT.

V and J are TRBV2 and TRBJ1-1; TRBD1 matches 9 bases. V dropped 8 bases and J dropped 5; count of bases not matched to a gene: 15. The germline V gene encodes CDR1 SNHLY and CDR2 FYNNEI. The CDR3 covers 16 residues. This CDR3 reads CASRGDRAILKTEAFF. CDR3 DNA sequence: TGTGCCAGCCGTGGGGACAGGGCCATCCTAAAGACTGAAGCTTTCTTT. Filled out from reference TRBV2 and TRBJ1-1, the complete variable domain reads EPEVTQTPSHQVTQMGQEVILRCVPISNHLYFYWYRQILGQKVEFLVSFYNNEISEKSEIFDDQFSVERPDGSNFTLKIRSTKLEDSAMYFCASRGDRAILKTEAFFGQGTRLTVV.

V usage is TRBV6-6 and J usage is TRBJ2-5; weak D call: TRBD1 (5 bases). In germline, CDR1 is MNHNY, CDR2 SVGAGI (reference sequence). The ends were cut back, 2 bases at V and 2 bases at J, with 12 bases in the middle. This CDR3 comprises 15 residues. CDR3 DNA: TGTGCCAGCAGTTACAACCGCCAGGGTCAAGAGACCCAGTACTTC. Amino acids: CASSYNRQGQETQYF.

The chain has TRBV10-1 and TRBJ1-3, with D perhaps TRBD1 (5 bases). CDR3 length: 15 amino acids. Germline lookup yields CDR1 WNHNN and CDR2 SYGVQD (reference sequence). Trimming shortened V by 3 bases and J by 0 bases, and 9 bases separated the two germline ends. The CDR3 DNA is TGCGCCAGCAGTGACCAGGGTACCTCTGGAAACACCATATATTTT. Protein product: CASSDQGTSGNTIYF.

As to this clone: The same CDR3 can be traced to other DNA sequences in this sample. This sequence joins TRBV5-1 and TRBJ1-5, with D perhaps matching TRBD1 (6 bases). The CDR3 is 14 residues long. CDR1 and CDR2 from the germline V gene are SGHRS and YFSETQ. V dropped 2 bases and J dropped 2 bases, with 8 bases sitting between them. The CDR3 region has the DNA TGCGCCAGCAGCTTATCAGGGGGCAATCAGCCCCAGCATTTT. It is translated as CASSLSGGNQPQHF.

This chain joins TRBV30 and TRBJ1-1, with D unresolved. The CDR3 extends over 13 amino acids. The V and J ends lost 3 bases and 0 bases respectively, with 8 bases between them. Germline CDR1 GTSNPN, CDR2 SVGIG (reference sequence). CDR3 protein: CAWRKAVNTEAFF. CDR3 nucleotide sequence: TGTGCCTGGAGGAAGGCAGTGAACACTGAAGCTTTCTTT.

This clone showed up just once. The chain carries TRBV9 and TRBJ2-1, with 8 bases fitting TRBD1. The CDR3 loop spans 15 amino acids. CDR1 and CDR2 from the germline V gene are SGDLS and YYNGEE. V lost 3 bases and J lost 7; bases outside the gene matches: 9. The CDR3 is CASSAGGEAANEQFF. CDR3 coding DNA: TGTGCCAGCAGCGCAGGGGGCGAGGCTGCAAATGAGCAGTTCTTC.

This clone was seen just once. Other DNA sequences in the same sample also yield this CDR3. This chain joins TRBV27 and TRBJ2-7; TRBD1 agrees at 9 bases. Germline V gives CDR1 MNHEY, CDR2 SMNVEV (reference sequence). The CDR3 is 14 amino acids. The J segment lost 3 bases and the V segment lost 5 bases, leaving 5 bases of the junction unmatched. CDR3 bases: TGTGCCAGCAGTCTGGGACAGGGCAGCTACGAGCAGTACTTC. It yields the protein CASSLGQGSYEQYF.

The chain is built from TRBV15 and TRBJ1-3, with a weak D call TRBD1 (6 bases). V gave up 0 bases and J gave up 2 bases, with 11 bases separating them. From germline, CDR1 is LNHNV and CDR2 YYDKDF (reference sequence). This CDR3 has 16 amino acids. The CDR3 region has the DNA TGTGCCACCAGCAGAGAACGGGGGCGCCCTGGAAACACCATATATTTT. Its protein product is CATSRERGRPGNTIYF.

The chain has TRBV6-6 and TRBJ1-6, with TRBD1 as a possible D gene (5 bases). The CDR3 has 14 residues. CDR1 and CDR2 from the germline V gene are MNHNY and SVGAGI (reference sequence). Trimming pared 4 bases from V and 10 bases from J, leaving 14 bases between. CDR3 sequence reads: CASSLGLGESPLHF. Here the CDR3 DNA reads TGTGCCAGCAGTTTGGGACTCGGGGAATCACCCCTCCACTTT.

V usage is TRBV28 and J usage is TRBJ1-1; the D gene is possibly TRBD1 (5 bases). This CDR3 has 17 amino acids. V was cut by 2 bases and J by 1 base, with 17 bases left in between. Per germline, CDR1 MDHEN and CDR2 SYDVKM. The CDR3 reads CASSLSLRGRGNTEAFF. As DNA, the CDR3 is TGTGCCAGCAGTTTAAGTCTCCGGGGCCGGGGGAACACTGAAGCTTTCTTT.

The chain combines TRBV19 with TRBJ1-6, with TRBD1 as a possible D gene (5 bases). The V gene lost 3 bases and the J gene lost 6 bases, with 24 bases spanning the gap. The CDR3 loop spans 19 amino acids. Germline V gives CDR1 LNHDA, CDR2 SQIVND (reference sequence). The chain's CDR3 is CASSIRAPGMPRGNSPLHF. CDR3 nucleotides: TGTGCCAGTAGTATTCGAGCCCCCGGGATGCCAAGGGGTAATTCACCCCTCCACTTT. The entire variable domain, with the rest obtained from reference TRBV19 and TRBJ1-6, is as follows: DGGITQSPKYLFRKEGQNVTLSCEQNLNHDAMYWYRQDPGQGLRLIYYSQIVNDFQKGDIAEGYSVSREKKESFPLTVTSAQKNPTAFYLCASSIRAPGMPRGNSPLHFGNGTRLTVT.

This chain links TRBV4-1 with TRBJ2-5, with 7 positions matching TRBD2. Germline values: CDR1 MGHRA, CDR2 YSYEKL. The ends lost 5 bases at V and 1 base at J; junction bases unmatched: 10. The CDR3 length is 16 residues. Written as DNA, the CDR3 is TGCGCCAGCAGCTTGCTTAGCGGGCTGGCCCAAGAGACCCAGTACTTC. This encodes CASSLLSGLAQETQYF.

V usage is TRBV19 and J usage is TRBJ2-7; 7 bases match TRBD1. CDR1 and CDR2 (germline): LNHDA, SQIVND (reference sequence). CDR3 size: 15 residues. The J segment lost 1 base and the V segment lost 0 bases, leaving 3 bases of the junction unmatched. This chain's CDR3 is CASSIESQGSYEQYF. Written as DNA, the CDR3 is TGTGCCAGTAGTATAGAATCACAGGGGTCCTACGAGCAGTACTTC.

The CDR3 sequence is CASSQVRQKQYF. The CDR3 DNA reads as TGTGCCAGCAGCCAAGTAAGGCAAAAGCAGTACTTC. This rearrangement joins TRBV14 to TRBJ2-7, with D uncertain. Trimming cost V 1 base and J 8 bases, with 9 bases left between them. Looked up from germline, CDR1 is SGHDN and CDR2 is FVKESK. The CDR3 is made up of 12 amino acids.

V is TRBV27 and J is TRBJ1-4, with no clear D. Germline values: CDR1 MNHEY, CDR2 SMNVEV (reference sequence). The CDR3 consists of 15 residues. V lost 1 base and J 0 bases, leaving 6 bases between the germline ends. The CDR3 region is CASSLWPTTNEKLFF. CDR3 DNA: TGTGCCAGCAGTTTATGGCCGACAACTAATGAAAAACTGTTTTTT.

The rearrangement links TRBV10-3 to TRBJ2-7, with unresolved D. The V end was cut by 4 bases, the J end by 6 bases, with 10 bases between. This CDR3 spans 12 amino acids. Germline-derived CDR1 and CDR2 are ENHRY and SYGVKD. The CDR3 loop is CAISGTPGEQYF. In DNA, the CDR3 is TGTGCCATCAGTGGGACCCCGGGCGAGCAGTACTTC.

CDR3 sequence (DNA): TGTGCCAGCAGTGTGGAGGCTAGCGGGACAGATACGCAGTATTTT. Translating gives CASSVEASGTDTQYF. This chain links TRBV2 with TRBJ2-3, with TRBD2 matching over 8 bases. The ends lost 4 bases at V and 3 bases at J; junction bases unmatched: 6. This CDR3 is built from 15 residues. Germline V gene lookup returns CDR1 SNHLY and CDR2 FYNNEI.